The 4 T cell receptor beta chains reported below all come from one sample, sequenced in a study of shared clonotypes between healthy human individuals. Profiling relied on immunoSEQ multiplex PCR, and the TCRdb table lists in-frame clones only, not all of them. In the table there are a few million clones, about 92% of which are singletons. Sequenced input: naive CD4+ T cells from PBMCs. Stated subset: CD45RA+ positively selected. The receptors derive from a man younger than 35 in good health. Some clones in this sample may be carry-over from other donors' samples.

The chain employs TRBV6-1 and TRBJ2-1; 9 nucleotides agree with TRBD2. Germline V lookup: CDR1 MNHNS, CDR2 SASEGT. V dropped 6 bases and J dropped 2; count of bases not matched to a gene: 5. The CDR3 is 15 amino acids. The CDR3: CASRLREGPYNEQFF. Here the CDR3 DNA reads TGTGCCAGCAGGCTGCGGGAGGGCCCCTACAATGAGCAGTTCTTC.

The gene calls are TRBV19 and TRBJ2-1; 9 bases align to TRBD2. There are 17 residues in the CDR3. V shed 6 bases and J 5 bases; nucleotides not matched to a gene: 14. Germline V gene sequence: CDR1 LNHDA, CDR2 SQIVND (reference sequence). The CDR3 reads CASSPIRISGSNNEQFF. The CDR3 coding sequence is TGTGCCAGTAGCCCCATAAGGATTAGCGGGAGTAACAATGAGCAGTTCTTC. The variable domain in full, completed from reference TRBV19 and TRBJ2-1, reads DGGITQSPKYLFRKEGQNVTLSCEQNLNHDAMYWYRQDPGQGLRLIYYSQIVNDFQKGDIAEGYSVSREKKESFPLTVTSAQKNPTAFYLCASSPIRISGSNNEQFFGPGTRLTVL.

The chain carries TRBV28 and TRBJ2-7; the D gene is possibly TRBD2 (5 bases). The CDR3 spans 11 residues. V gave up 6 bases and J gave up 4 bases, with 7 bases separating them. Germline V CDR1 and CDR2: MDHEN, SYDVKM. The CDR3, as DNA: TGTGCCAGCAGCGGGGAATACGAGCAGTACTTC. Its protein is CASSGEYEQYF.

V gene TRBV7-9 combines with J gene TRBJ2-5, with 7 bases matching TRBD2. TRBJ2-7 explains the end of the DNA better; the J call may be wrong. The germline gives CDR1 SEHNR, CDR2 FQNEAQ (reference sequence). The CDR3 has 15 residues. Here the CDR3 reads CASSLVGTTNYEQYF. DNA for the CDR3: TGTGCCAGCAGCTTAGTTGGGACTACCAACTACGAGCAGTACTTC.